One and the same sample provided the 30 T cell receptor beta chains below, sequenced in a study of shared clonotypes between healthy human individuals. Only in-frame clones appear in the TCRdb table, and some are missing; sequencing was by immunoSEQ multiplex PCR. The sample lists over 1.5 million clones; 98% were seen once. The sequencing input was naive CD4+ T cells sorted from blood. Subset here: CD45RA+ positively selected. The receptor source for this set is a man aged 25-45 years in good health.

This sequence joins TRBV14 and TRBJ2-1; 7 bases line up with TRBD2. The CDR3 totals 16 residues. Trimming took 4 bases from V and 0 from J; bases not matched to a gene: 6. Germline CDR1 and CDR2: SGHDN and FVKESK. The CDR3 sequence is CASSRRLAASYNEQFF. Here the CDR3 DNA reads TGTGCCAGCAGCCGCCGTCTAGCGGCCTCCTACAATGAGCAGTTCTTC.

The DNA for the CDR3 is TGTGCCTGGAGCGGAACAGGGGGCACTGAAGCTTTCTTT. It encodes CAWSGTGGTEAFF. V and J are TRBV30 and TRBJ1-1, with TRBD1 matching 8 bases. In germline, CDR1 is GTSNPN, CDR2 SVGIG (reference sequence). The V and J ends lost 3 bases and 4 bases, in that order; junction bases with no gene match: 4. The CDR3 is 13 amino acids.

The chain links TRBV11-2 to TRBJ1-2; 7 nucleotides match TRBD1. The trim removed 5 bases at V and 0 bases at J, leaving 9 bases unmatched. From germline, CDR1 is SGHAT and CDR2 FQNNGV. The CDR3 contains 16 residues. This chain's CDR3 is CASSPRTGLANYGYTF. In DNA form, the CDR3 reads TGTGCCAGCAGCCCGCGGACAGGTTTGGCTAACTATGGCTACACCTTC.

This clone showed up just once. This rearrangement joins TRBV14 to TRBJ2-1, with a possible D match to TRBD2 (5 bases). V dropped 2 bases and J dropped 0 bases, with 14 bases sitting between them. The CDR3 length is 17 residues. Germline assignment: CDR1 SGHDN and CDR2 FVKESK. CDR3 in DNA: TGTGCCAGCAGCCAATTTATTAGCGTAAGCTCCTACAATGAGCAGTTCTTC. It encodes CASSQFISVSSYNEQFF.

The V and J genes are TRBV5-4 and TRBJ2-7, with D unresolved. V lost 1 base and J 3 bases, leaving 11 bases between the germline ends. Germline V CDR1 and CDR2: SGHNT, YYREEE (reference sequence). CDR3 length: 14 residues. The CDR3 DNA is TGTGCCAGCAGCTTGAGGAGTGTCGGCTACGAGCAGTACTTC. This codes for CASSLRSVGYEQYF.

The table lists this clone with a count of one. The gene calls are TRBV28 and TRBJ2-3; 9 bases are shared with TRBD1. The CDR3 contains 14 residues. Looked up from germline, CDR1 is MDHEN and CDR2 is SYDVKM. The V segment lost 6 bases and the J segment 1 base; nucleotides outside the gene matches: 2. CDR3 sequence: CASRRDRGTDTQYF. CDR3 nucleotides: TGTGCCAGCAGACGGGACAGGGGCACAGATACGCAGTATTTT.

As regards this clone: Within the sample, other DNA sequences also encode this same CDR3. The J gene is TRBJ2-5, the V gene TRBV5-1, with D perhaps TRBD1 (6 bases). V lost 3 bases to trimming and J lost 1 base, with 10 bases between them. Germline values: CDR1 SGHRS, CDR2 YFSETQ. The CDR3 spans 14 residues. The CDR3 sequence: CASSSRGFQETQYF. The CDR3 DNA reads as TGCGCCAGCAGCTCCAGGGGATTCCAAGAGACCCAGTACTTC. Together with reference TRBV5-1 and TRBJ2-5, the CDR3 gives the full variable domain: KAGVTQTPRYLIKTRGQQVTLSCSPISGHRSVSWYQQTPGQGLQFLFEYFSETQRNKGNFPGRFSGRQFSNSRSEMNVSTLELGDSALYLCASSSRGFQETQYFGPGTRLLVL.

V is TRBV6-5 and J is TRBJ2-7; 8 nucleotides line up with TRBD1. Germline V gene sequence: CDR1 MNHEY, CDR2 SVGAGI. The CDR3 is made up of 14 amino acids. Trimming cost V 8 bases and J 6 bases; bases outside gene matches: 12. The CDR3, as DNA: TGTGCCAGCGGGGCCAGGGGGCGTCTTTCCGAGCAGTACTTC. Translated: CASGARGRLSEQYF.

This sequence joins TRBV2 and TRBJ1-3; D not resolved. V was cut by 7 bases and J by 10 bases, with 17 bases left in between. This CDR3 is 13 amino acids long. Germline CDR1 and CDR2: SNHLY and FYNNEI. The CDR3: CASTLRGGNTIYF. CDR3 nucleotides: TGTGCCAGCACCCTACGGGGAGGCAATACCATATATTTT. The full variable domain, with the rest looked up from reference TRBV2 and TRBJ1-3, is EPEVTQTPSHQVTQMGQEVILRCVPISNHLYFYWYRQILGQKVEFLVSFYNNEISEKSEIFDDQFSVERPDGSNFTLKIRSTKLEDSAMYFCASTLRGGNTIYFGEGSWLTVV.

V usage is TRBV28 and J usage is TRBJ2-6; no firm D call. The V gene's germline CDR1 is MDHEN and CDR2 SYDVKM. This CDR3 is 13 amino acids long. The V end lost 6 bases, the J end lost 2 bases, and 5 bases lay between the germline ends. CDR3 amino acids: CASRRAGANVLTF. The DNA for the CDR3 is TGTGCCAGCAGAAGGGCTGGGGCCAACGTCCTGACTTTC.

The rearrangement links TRBV5-1 to TRBJ2-7; D remains unclear. Trimming took off 3 bases at V and 2 bases at J, with 12 bases between the two ends. Germline V CDR1 and CDR2: SGHRS, YFSETQ. CDR3 length: 14 residues. In DNA form, the CDR3 reads TGCGCCAGCAGCTCGGTCCTGGGTACCTACGAGCAGTACTTC. This encodes CASSSVLGTYEQYF.

This clone was seen just once. The chain recombines TRBV4-3 with TRBJ1-5, with 8 nucleotides matching TRBD1. The CDR3 extends over 16 amino acids. Germline V gene lookup returns CDR1 LGHNA and CDR2 YSLEER. With 2 bases clipped from V and 6 bases from J, the junction kept 9 bases outside the gene matches. The chain's CDR3 is CASSQIHGQGGQPQHF. CDR3 sequence (DNA): TGCGCCAGCAGCCAAATTCATGGACAGGGCGGTCAGCCCCAGCATTTT.

The gene calls are TRBV28 and TRBJ2-7, with 8 bases that match TRBD2. The ends lost 5 bases at V and 6 bases at J; junction bases unmatched: 12. The CDR3 contains 15 residues. CDR1 is MDHEN and CDR2 is SYDVKM in the germline V gene. CDR3 amino acids: CASSGSGTHLGEQYF. CDR3 DNA sequence: TGTGCCAGCAGTGGTAGCGGGACCCATTTGGGCGAGCAGTACTTC.

This chain joins TRBV7-2 and TRBJ1-1, with 9 nucleotides matching TRBD1. The CDR3 is 17 amino acids. V was pared by 2 bases and J by 1 base, with 8 bases of the junction left unmatched. Germline CDR1 reads SGHTA; CDR2 reads FQGNSA. Here the CDR3 reads CASSLWDRVSGNTEAFF. The CDR3 DNA sequence: TGTGCCAGCAGCTTATGGGACAGGGTCTCGGGGAACACTGAAGCTTTCTTT.

The chain has TRBV5-6 and TRBJ2-5; D unresolved. Germline loops: CDR1 SGHDT, CDR2 YYEEEE. The CDR3 loop spans 13 amino acids. V lost 4 bases, J lost 5 bases, and 12 bases lay in between. The CDR3 sequence is CASSPGPGETQYF. CDR3 nucleotide sequence: TGTGCCAGCAGCCCCGGCCCCGGGGAGACCCAGTACTTC.

The rearrangement links TRBV9 to TRBJ1-5, with D possibly matching TRBD1 (5 bases). The germline V gene has CDR1 SGDLS and CDR2 YYNGEE. Trimming removed 3 bases at V and 0 bases at J, with 7 bases between. This CDR3 has 14 residues. The CDR3 spells CASSATASNQPQHF. The CDR3 region has the DNA TGTGCCAGCAGCGCGACAGCTAGCAATCAGCCCCAGCATTTT. The whole variable domain, remainder taken from reference TRBV9 and TRBJ1-5, is DSGVTQTPKHLITATGQRVTLRCSPRSGDLSVYWYQQSLDQGLQFLIQYYNGEERAKGNILERFSAQQFPDLHSELNLSSLELGDSALYFCASSATASNQPQHFGDGTRLSIL.

The CDR3 loop reads CATSTGTVWQYF. The CDR3 DNA reads TGTGCCACCAGCACGGGGACAGTTTGGCAGTATTTT. The genes are TRBV15 and TRBJ2-3; 7 positions agree with TRBD1. CDR1 and CDR2 (germline): LNHNV, YYDKDF (reference sequence). The CDR3 sequence is 12 residues long. Trimming removed 4 bases from V and 11 bases from J; junction bases left unmatched: 6.

The chain links TRBV10-1 to TRBJ1-4; 9 bases are shared with TRBD1. The CDR3 extends over 14 amino acids. V trimming: 6 bases; J trimming: 7 bases; junction bases outside the gene matches: 6. Germline assignment: CDR1 WNHNN and CDR2 SYGVQD (reference sequence). The CDR3 is CASSDGTGSEKLFF. In DNA form, the CDR3 reads TGCGCCAGCAGCGACGGGACAGGGAGTGAAAAACTGTTTTTT.

There are a few counts of this clone. The identical CDR3 is also encoded by other nucleotide sequences in the sample. The chain couples TRBV18 to TRBJ2-3; no reliable D call. Trimming removed 3 bases at V and 1 base at J, with 5 bases between. CDR1 KGHSH and CDR2 LQKENI come from the germline V gene. The CDR3 consists of 13 residues. The CDR3 nucleotides read TGTGCCAGCTCACCCCTCGGCACAGATACGCAGTATTTT. It encodes CASSPLGTDTQYF.

V usage is TRBV6-5 and J usage is TRBJ2-1; D is perhaps TRBD1 (6 bases). V was cut by 6 bases and J by 0 bases, with 12 bases left in between. Germline loops: CDR1 MNHEY, CDR2 SVGAGI. The CDR3 has 15 residues. Here the CDR3 reads CASRKTGSSYNEQFF. Written as DNA, the CDR3 is TGTGCCAGCAGAAAAACAGGGAGCTCCTACAATGAGCAGTTCTTC.

The chain recombines TRBV7-8 with TRBJ2-2; D may be TRBD2 (5 bases). The V and J ends lost 5 bases and 1 base respectively, with 8 bases between them. The length of the CDR3 is 14 residues. Per the germline V gene, CDR1 is SGHVS and CDR2 is FQNEAQ. The CDR3 bases are TGTGCCAGCAGCCCTACTAGGAACACCGGGGAGCTGTTTTTT. Its translation is CASSPTRNTGELFF.

The gene calls are TRBV5-6 and TRBJ1-5; TRBD1 might be the D (6 bases). V was clipped by 2 bases and J by 2 bases, with 11 bases between them. CDR1 and CDR2 (germline): SGHDT, YYEEEE. CDR3 length: 15 residues. The CDR3 bases are TGTGCCAGCAGCTTACAGGGAGGTGGCAATCAGCCCCAGCATTTT. It translates to CASSLQGGGNQPQHF.

The V gene is TRBV28, the J gene TRBJ1-1, with a possible D match to TRBD1 (5 bases). Germline V gene lookup returns CDR1 MDHEN and CDR2 SYDVKM. This CDR3 is 11 amino acids long. The V end was cut by 9 bases, the J end by 8 bases, with 13 bases between. DNA for the CDR3: TGTGCCAGTGATGGGGGGACCGAAGCTTTCTTT. Translation gives CASDGGTEAFF.

The chain is built from TRBV4-3 and TRBJ2-5, with 10 nucleotides matching TRBD1. The germline V gene encodes CDR1 LGHNA and CDR2 YSLEER. This CDR3 has 18 residues. After removal of 0 bases from V and 4 bases from J, the junction contained 11 bases not matched to a gene. The CDR3 DNA reads as TGCGCCAGCAGCCAAGATGTGGGGGGACAGGGGATGGGAGAGACCCAGTACTTC. This codes for CASSQDVGGQGMGETQYF.

This chain uses TRBV5-1 with TRBJ1-4; D gene unclear. From germline, CDR1 is SGHRS and CDR2 YFSETQ. The V gene lost 0 bases and the J gene lost 0 bases, with 6 bases spanning the gap. The CDR3 runs 15 residues. CDR3 sequence reads: CASSLVPATNEKLFF. CDR3 DNA sequence: TGCGCCAGCAGCTTGGTGCCTGCAACTAATGAAAAACTGTTTTTT.

The gene calls are TRBV4-3 and TRBJ2-3; TRBD2 aligns across 10 bases. The CDR3 loop spans 16 amino acids. The germline V gene encodes CDR1 LGHNA and CDR2 YSLEER. V gave up 1 base and J gave up 2 bases; unmatched junction bases: 3. The CDR3: CASSQVLAGATDTQYF. CDR3 nucleotides: TGCGCCAGCAGCCAAGTCCTAGCGGGAGCCACAGATACGCAGTATTTT.

J is TRBJ2-3 and V is TRBV7-9; no firm D call. Germline V gene lookup returns CDR1 SEHNR and CDR2 FQNEAQ (reference sequence). The ends were cut back, 5 bases at V and 0 bases at J, with 18 bases in the middle. CDR3 length: 17 residues. CDR3: CASSLAPFAESTDTQYF. The CDR3 region has the DNA TGTGCCAGCAGCCTCGCCCCCTTTGCGGAGAGCACAGATACGCAGTATTTT.

This rearrangement joins TRBV19 to TRBJ2-7; TRBD1 matches at 7 bases. This CDR3 region has 13 residues. Trimming cost V 4 bases and J 6 bases; bases outside gene matches: 6. Germline CDR1 and CDR2: LNHDA and SQIVND (reference sequence). The DNA of the CDR3 is TGTGCCAGTAGTACCTTCCGGGACAGCGAGCAGTACTTC. It translates to CASSTFRDSEQYF. Drawing the rest from reference TRBV19 and TRBJ2-7, the complete variable domain is DGGITQSPKYLFRKEGQNVTLSCEQNLNHDAMYWYRQDPGQGLRLIYYSQIVNDFQKGDIAEGYSVSREKKESFPLTVTSAQKNPTAFYLCASSTFRDSEQYFGPGTRLTVT.

As regards this clone: Other DNA sequences from this sample encode an identical CDR3 as well. The V gene is TRBV28, the J gene TRBJ2-2; D is unclear. Germline V gives CDR1 MDHEN, CDR2 SYDVKM. Trimming took 2 bases from V and 8 from J, leaving 6 bases between them. The CDR3 contains 12 residues. CDR3 sequence reads: CASSLSLGELFF. In DNA form, the CDR3 reads TGTGCCAGCAGTTTAAGTCTTGGGGAGCTGTTTTTT. Complete variable domain (other parts from reference TRBV28 and TRBJ2-2): DVKVTQSSRYLVKRTGEKVFLECVQDMDHENMFWYRQDPGLGLRLIYFSYDVKMKEKGDIPEGYSVSREKKERFSLILESASTNQTSMYLCASSLSLGELFFGEGSRLTVL.

The CDR3 is CASSPITVAGYEQYF. The DNA of the CDR3 is TGTGCCAGCAGTCCCATCACTGTCGCGGGGTACGAGCAGTACTTC. The chain recombines TRBV6-1 with TRBJ2-7, with TRBD2 as a possible D gene (6 bases). Trimming stripped 5 bases from V and 4 bases from J, with 18 bases between. The V gene's germline CDR1 is MNHNS and CDR2 SASEGT. The CDR3 totals 15 residues.